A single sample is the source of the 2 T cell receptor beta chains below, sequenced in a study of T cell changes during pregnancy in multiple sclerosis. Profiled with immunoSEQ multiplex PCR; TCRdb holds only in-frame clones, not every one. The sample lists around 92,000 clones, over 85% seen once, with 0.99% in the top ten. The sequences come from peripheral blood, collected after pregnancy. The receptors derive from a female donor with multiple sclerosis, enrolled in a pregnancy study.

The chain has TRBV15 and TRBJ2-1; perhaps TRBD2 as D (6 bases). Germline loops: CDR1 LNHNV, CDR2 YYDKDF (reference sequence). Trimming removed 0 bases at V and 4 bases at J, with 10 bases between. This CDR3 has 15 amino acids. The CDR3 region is CATSREGGTYNEQFF. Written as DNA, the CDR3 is TGTGCCACCAGCAGAGAGGGAGGCACATACAATGAGCAGTTCTTC. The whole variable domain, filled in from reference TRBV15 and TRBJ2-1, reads DAMVIQNPRYQVTQFGKPVTLSCSQTLNHNVMYWYQQKSSQAPKLLFHYYDKDFNNEADTPDNFQSRRPNTSFCFLDIRSPGLGDTAMYLCATSREGGTYNEQFFGPGTRLTVL.

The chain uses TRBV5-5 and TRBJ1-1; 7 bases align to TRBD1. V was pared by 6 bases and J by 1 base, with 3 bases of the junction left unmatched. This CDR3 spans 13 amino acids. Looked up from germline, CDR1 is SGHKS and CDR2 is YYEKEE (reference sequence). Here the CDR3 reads CASNQGENTEAFF. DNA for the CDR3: TGTGCCAGCAATCAGGGGGAGAACACTGAAGCTTTCTTT.